This TCR beta chain was captured in a study of blood T cell repertoires in COVID-19. TCRdb keeps only in-frame clones here, not all; method: immunoSEQ multiplex PCR. In the table there are 230,000 or so clones, 75% to 85% of which are singletons. This TCR came from a woman aged 35 to 49 who had recovered from COVID-19. The sequencing input was peripheral blood.

CDR3 residues: CASSLGTDDYEQYF. As DNA, the CDR3 is TGTGCCAGCAGCTTAGGGACAGATGACTACGAGCAGTACTTC. The genes are TRBV7-9 and TRBJ2-7, with D possibly TRBD1 on 6 matching bases. The V end was cut by 1 base, the J end by 3 bases, with 10 bases between. The CDR3 runs to 14 residues. From germline, CDR1 is SEHNR and CDR2 FQNEAQ (reference sequence).